Listed below are T cell receptor beta chains from one sample, sequenced in a study of blood T cell repertoires in COVID-19. The protocol was immunoSEQ multiplex PCR, while the TCRdb copy is restricted to in-frame clones and leaves out a portion. The sample has tens of thousands of clones, 70% to 85% seen once. Specimen: peripheral blood. The receptors were gathered from a man aged 65 to 79 with acute or convalescent COVID-19. The CDR3 runs from the conserved cysteine through the conserved F or W. The D gene is left open where the match is weak. Some rows have no size entry. The others give once, few or many, or a class for an expanded clone.

V gene	D gene	J gene	clone size	CDR3 DNA	CDR3 protein
TRBV7-6	TRBD2	TRBJ2-2	.	TGTGCCAGCAGCTTAGTAAGGGGAGGGACCGGGGAGCTGTTTTTT	CASSLVRGGTGELFF
TRBV7-8	.	TRBJ1-5	.	TGTGCCAGCAGCTTATCGGAGGGAGAGGGACAGCCCCAGCATTTT	CASSLSEGEGQPQHF
TRBV5-1	TRBD2	TRBJ2-2	few	TGCGCCAGCAGCTTGACACTAGCGACGAACACCGGGGAGCTGTTTTTT	CASSLTLATNTGELFF
TRBV7-8	TRBD1	TRBJ2-7	few	TGTGCCAGCCGGACCCACAGGGGCCCATCCTACGAGCAGTACTTC	CASRTHRGPSYEQYF
TRBV5-1	TRBD1	TRBJ1-2	few	TGCGCCAGCAGCTTAGGACCGACAGGGGGCAGTGGCTACACCTTC	CASSLGPTGGSGYTF
TRBV10-1	.	TRBJ1-2	.	TGCGCCACCTCTTTGGGAGAGAACTATGGCTACACCTTC	CATSLGENYGYTF
TRBV24-1	TRBD2	TRBJ2-5	.	TGTGCCACCGGGCTAGCGGGAGAAGAGACCCAGTACTTC	CATGLAGEETQYF
TRBV2	TRBD2	TRBJ2-2	.	TGTGCCAGCAAAAGAATGGGGACTAGTAAGAACGGGGAGCTGTTTTTT	CASKRMGTSKNGELFF
TRBV2	.	TRBJ1-1	.	TGTGCCAGCTTGATAGGACAAGGGGTACGTCTTGAAGCTTTCTTT	CASLIGQGVRLEAFF
TRBV7-3	.	TRBJ1-1	.	TGTGCCAGCAGCTTATCAAGGACCGGGGATAACACTGAAGCTTTCTTT	CASSLSRTGDNTEAFF
TRBV6-5	.	TRBJ2-1	few	TGTGCCAGCAGTTACGGCAGGTCTCCCTACAATGAGCAGTTCTTC	CASSYGRSPYNEQFF
TRBV7-9	TRBD1	TRBJ1-2	.	TGTGCCAGCAGGACCGACAGGGCTACTAACTATGGCTACACCTTC	CASRTDRATNYGYTF
TRBV9	TRBD2	TRBJ2-1	.	TGTGCCAGCAGCGTAGCTACGCGGGGGGTCAATGAGCAGTTCTTC	CASSVATRGVNEQFF
TRBV14	TRBD2	TRBJ2-1	medium-sized	TGTGCCAGCAGCCAAACTAGCGGGACACAGTTCTTC	CASSQTSGTQFF
TRBV6-5	.	TRBJ2-1	.	TGTGCCAGCAGTTTCCCCGGGTCCTCCTACAATGAGCAGTTCTTC	CASSFPGSSYNEQFF
TRBV28	.	TRBJ2-5	.	TGTGCCAGCAGTTTACACGGGCAAGAGACCCAGTACTTC	CASSLHGQETQYF
TRBV9	TRBD2	TRBJ2-2	few	TGTGCCAGCAGCCCTAGCGGGGGGAACACCGGGGAGCTGTTTTTT	CASSPSGGNTGELFF
TRBV19	TRBD2	TRBJ2-2	.	TGTGCCAGTGGGAGCGGGAGGGCCATAACCGGGGAGCTGTTTTTT	CASGSGRAITGELFF